Described below is a single T cell receptor (beta chain) sequence and its context. This sample stems from a study of blood T cell repertoires in COVID-19. At the level of the study: Specimens from acute and convalescent COVID-19 originated in the United States, Italy and Spain.

CDR3 length equals 15 residues. Between the trimmed V and J ends, which lost 6 bases and 5 bases, there was a span of 19 bases. Germline CDR1 MNHEY, CDR2 SVGEGT. Assay: immunoSEQ multiplex PCR; the TCRdb copy retains only in-frame clones and omits some. Of roughly 190,000 clones listed, around nine tenths are singletons. The source is a man aged 70-80 years with acute or convalescent COVID-19. Sequencing was carried out using peripheral blood. The chain recombines TRBV6-2 or TRBV6-3 with TRBJ1-2, with D possibly TRBD1 on 6 matching bases. For the CDR3, the DNA is TGTGCCAGCAGCTCCTACGACAGGAACAATTATGGCTACACCTTC. The encoded protein is CASSSYDRNNYGYTF.